This is a list of T cell receptor beta chains from one sample in a study of cytomegalovirus exposure and HLA in healthy donors. Assay: immunoSEQ multiplex PCR; the TCRdb copy retains only in-frame clones and omits some. The sample consists of 110,000 to 150,000 clones, roughly 73% of them appearing once. Sequenced material: PBMCs. The receptors shown here come from a middle-aged woman in good health and CMV-seronegative. CDR3s include the opening cysteine and the closing phenylalanine or tryptophan. Fields, in order: V gene, D gene, clone size, J gene, CDR3 DNA, CDR3 protein. A D gene is named only where the DNA matches it firmly. Where a row states a size, it is once, few, many or the class of an expanded clone; other rows omit it.

>TRBV2|-|-|TRBJ1-5
TGTGCCAGCAGTGTTAGGTCTCGGGAACAGCCCCAGCATTTT
CASSVRSREQPQHF
>TRBV5-1|TRBD1|-|TRBJ2-3
TGCGCCAGCATCGACCGGGACAGGTACACAGATACGCAGTATTTT
CASIDRDRYTDTQYF
>TRBV6-4|-|-|TRBJ2-7
TGTGCCAGCAGTGAAGAGGTAAACTACGAGCAGTACTTC
CASSEEVNYEQYF
>TRBV19|TRBD1|-|TRBJ2-2
TGTGCCAGTAGAATCTTTTGGACAGGGGCCAACACCGGGGAGCTGTTTTTT
CASRIFWTGANTGELFF
>TRBV5-1|-|-|TRBJ1-5
TGCGCCAGCAGCGCAGATAGCAATCAGCCCCAGCATTTT
CASSADSNQPQHF
>TRBV18|TRBD2|-|TRBJ2-3
TGTGCCAGCTCACCGGTCCAAGCGGGGGTCACAGATACGCAGTATTTT
CASSPVQAGVTDTQYF
>TRBV6-1|TRBD1|few|TRBJ2-7
TGTGCCAGCAGTACGGACAGGCGCTACGAGCAGTACTTC
CASSTDRRYEQYF
>TRBV23-1|TRBD1|-|TRBJ1-5
TGCGCCAGCAGTCAACCCAGGACAGGGGATTGCAATCAGCCCCAGCATTTT
CASSQPRTGDCNQPQHF
>TRBV4-1|-|-|TRBJ2-7
TGCGCCAGCAGCCAAGAACAGAGCAGGAACTACGAGCAGTACTTC
CASSQEQSRNYEQYF
>TRBV19|TRBD1|-|TRBJ1-5
TGTGCCACGACAGGGATCGGTCAGCCCCAGCATTTT
CATTGIGQPQHF
>TRBV19|-|-|TRBJ1-2
TGTGCCAGTAGTTTTGCCGAGGTCGGGGATGGCTACACCTTC
CASSFAEVGDGYTF
>TRBV19|TRBD1|-|TRBJ1-5
TGTGCCAGTACCCTAGACAGGGGGCCTCAGCCCCAGCATTTT
CASTLDRGPQPQHF
>TRBV19|-|-|TRBJ1-5
TGTGCCAGTACCACAGGGAGGGGGGGGGACAATCAGCCCCAGCATTTT
CASTTGRGGDNQPQHF
>TRBV25-1|-|once|TRBJ2-1
TGTGCCAGCAGTGAAGGGTACCTAGAGTCCTACAATGAGCAGTTCTTC
CASSEGYLESYNEQFF
>TRBV5-1|-|-|TRBJ2-1
TGCGCCAGCAGCCTAGACTTGAAAACCTACAATGAGCAGTTCTTC
CASSLDLKTYNEQFF
>TRBV4-3|-|-|TRBJ2-1
TGCGCCAGCAGCCAAGATTGGGACATGAGATACAATGAGCAGTTCTTC
CASSQDWDMRYNEQFF
>TRBV5-6|-|-|TRBJ1-2
TGTGCCAGCCACAGGGCCTTAAACTATGGCTACACCTTC
CASHRALNYGYTF
>TRBV19|-|-|TRBJ2-1
TGTGCCAGTAGTATAGGGGCGAATCTGTGGGACAATGAGCAGTTCTTC
CASSIGANLWDNEQFF
>TRBV5-1|-|once|TRBJ2-5
TGCGCCAGCAGCTTGGGAGGGCGCGGCCCCCAAGAGACCCAGTACTTC
CASSLGGRGPQETQYF
>TRBV27|TRBD1|-|TRBJ1-1
TGTGCCAGCTCCTCAGGGACAGGGGGATGTGAAGCTTTCTTT
CASSSGTGGCEAFF
>TRBV20-1|-|-|TRBJ2-7
TGCAGTGCTAGTAGAGACTACGAGCAGTACTTC
CSASRDYEQYF
>TRBV5-1|-|few|TRBJ2-2
TGCGCCAGCAGCTTTGAGCCCGGGGGTATGAACACCGGGGAGCTGTTTTTT
CASSFEPGGMNTGELFF
>TRBV29-1|TRBD1|once|TRBJ1-2
TGCAGCGTTTCGACAGGGGGCGCGGGTGGCTACACCTTC
CSVSTGGAGGYTF
>TRBV9|-|once|TRBJ2-3
TGTGCCAGCAGCGCGTCCAGGGCTTCAGATACGCAGTATTTT
CASSASRASDTQYF